This T cell receptor beta chain was profiled in a study of early T cells in non-severe SARS-CoV-2 infection. The overall study: Alpha and beta chains were unpaired, from unsorted whole-blood bulk RNA.

Germline V CDR1 and CDR2: LGHDT, YNNKEL (reference sequence). V lost 0 bases to trimming and J lost 7 bases, with 12 bases between them. This CDR3 is built from 14 residues. The sample holds many counts of this clonotype. TCRdb reanalysed the 5' RACE reads using MiXCR and keeps one entry per CDR3 protein. The data show around 80,000 distinct CDR3 sequences, with around 13% seen just once and approximately 6.5% held by the top ten. The sequencing sample was made of whole blood. The sequence was obtained from an adult who was a healthcare worker with PCR-confirmed SARS-CoV-2 infection or an uninfected control (not recorded which). The gene calls are TRBV3-1 and TRBJ1-2; D perhaps matches TRBD1 (6 bases). Here the CDR3 reads CASSQEAGARGYTF. As DNA, the CDR3 is TGTGCCAGCAGCCAAGAGGCAGGGGCTCGTGGCTACACCTTC.